A selection of T cell receptor beta chains follows, all from one sample in a study of shared clonotypes between healthy human individuals. Repertoires were generated with immunoSEQ multiplex PCR, while TCRdb's copy carries only in-frame clones and drops some. The table has about 2,500,000 clones, 85% to 95% seen once. The sample comprised naive CD4+ T cells sorted from blood. Source of these receptors: a man between 18 and 29 years old in good health. Each CDR3 is given with its conserved first and last residue. A D gene is named only where the DNA matches it firmly. Part of the rows lack a size; the others show once, few, many or a class for expanded clones.

D	size	V	J	DNA	CDR3
TRBD1	.	TRBV19	TRBJ2-5	TGTGCCAGTAGTATAGGAGGGACAGAGCAGAAAGAGACCCAGTACTTC	CASSIGGTEQKETQYF
TRBD1	.	TRBV2	TRBJ2-5	TGTGCCAGCAGGGGGACAGGGCCCTCGTACTTC	CASRGTGPSYF
.	once	TRBV10-2	TRBJ2-3	TGCGCCAGCAGCCCTCCAGGGAGCGCTTCCAAAACAGATACGCAGTATTTT	CASSPPGSASKTDTQYF
.	.	TRBV7-9	TRBJ1-1	TGTGCCAGCAGCTTTCCGGGGGGCGGAGGGAACACTGAAGCTTTCTTT	CASSFPGGGGNTEAFF
.	.	TRBV7-9	TRBJ1-4	TGTGCCAGCAGCTCCGCGAGGGCAACTAATGAAAAACTGTTTTTT	CASSSARATNEKLFF
TRBD2	.	TRBV5-1	TRBJ2-3	TGCGCCAGCAGCAGATATAGCGGGGGGCAAAGCACAGATACGCAGTATTTT	CASSRYSGGQSTDTQYF
.	.	TRBV7-2	TRBJ2-1	TGTGCCAGCAGCCCCTGGGACCAGGGAGGTCAGTACAATGAGCAGTTCTTC	CASSPWDQGGQYNEQFF
TRBD1	.	TRBV28	TRBJ1-6	TGTGCCAGCTATACTCCGGGAAGACAGGGGCATAATTCACCCCTCCACTTT	CASYTPGRQGHNSPLHF
.	.	TRBV6-1	TRBJ1-5	TGTGCAGGGAGTAGCGGGGTCCTGAATCAGCCCCAGCATTTT	CAGSSGVLNQPQHF
.	.	TRBV30	TRBJ1-5	TGTGCCTGGAAATCGGGGGGGAATCAGCCCCAGCATTTT	CAWKSGGNQPQHF
TRBD2	.	TRBV4-3	TRBJ2-7	TGCGCCAGCAGCTCTGGACTAGAGGGATTCTACGAGCAGTACTTC	CASSSGLEGFYEQYF
.	.	TRBV6-5	TRBJ1-2	TGTGCCAGCAGTTCCCACTCCGGACGCGGCTACACCTTC	CASSSHSGRGYTF
.	few	TRBV25-1	TRBJ1-2	TGTGCCATCAAGGACGATGGCTACACCTTC	CAIKDDGYTF
.	.	TRBV6-1	TRBJ1-5	TGTGCCAGCAGTGAAGGAGGCTCTCATAGCAATCAGCCCCAGCATTTT	CASSEGGSHSNQPQHF
TRBD2	.	TRBV19	TRBJ2-1	TGTGCCAGTAGGGCGGGAGGTTTTCGGTACAATGAGCAGTTCTTC	CASRAGGFRYNEQFF
TRBD1	once	TRBV7-8	TRBJ2-7	TGTGCCAGCAGTTTCGGGACAGGGACCTACGAGCAGTACTTC	CASSFGTGTYEQYF